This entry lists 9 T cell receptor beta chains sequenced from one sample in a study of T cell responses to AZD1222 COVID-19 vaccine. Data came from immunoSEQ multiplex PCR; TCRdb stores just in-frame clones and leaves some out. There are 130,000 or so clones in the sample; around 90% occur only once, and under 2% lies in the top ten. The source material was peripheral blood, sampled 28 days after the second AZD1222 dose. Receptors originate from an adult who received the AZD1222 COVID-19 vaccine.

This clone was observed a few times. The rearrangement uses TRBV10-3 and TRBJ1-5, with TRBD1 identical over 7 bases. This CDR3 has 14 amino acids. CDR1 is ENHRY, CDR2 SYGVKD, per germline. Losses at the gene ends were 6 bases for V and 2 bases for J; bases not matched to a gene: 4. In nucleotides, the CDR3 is TGTGCCATCAGATCCGGACAGGGCAATCAGCCCCAGCATTTT. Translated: CAIRSGQGNQPQHF.

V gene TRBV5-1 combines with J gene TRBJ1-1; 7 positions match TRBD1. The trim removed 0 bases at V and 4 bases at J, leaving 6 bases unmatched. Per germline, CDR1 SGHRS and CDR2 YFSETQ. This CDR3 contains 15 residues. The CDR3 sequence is CASSLDQGGGTEAFF. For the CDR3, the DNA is TGCGCCAGCAGCTTGGATCAGGGGGGAGGCACTGAAGCTTTCTTT.

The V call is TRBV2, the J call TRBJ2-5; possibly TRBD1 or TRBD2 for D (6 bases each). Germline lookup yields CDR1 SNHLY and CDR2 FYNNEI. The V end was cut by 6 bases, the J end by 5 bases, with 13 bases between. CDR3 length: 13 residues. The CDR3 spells CASREGVGETQYF. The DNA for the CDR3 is TGTGCCAGCAGGGAGGGGGTTGGGGAGACCCAGTACTTC.

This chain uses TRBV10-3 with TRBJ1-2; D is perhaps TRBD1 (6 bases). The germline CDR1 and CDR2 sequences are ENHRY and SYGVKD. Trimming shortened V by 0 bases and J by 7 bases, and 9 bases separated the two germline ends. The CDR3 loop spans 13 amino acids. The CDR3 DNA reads TGTGCCATCAGTGAGTCGTACAGGGTTGGCTACACCTTC. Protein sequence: CAISESYRVGYTF.

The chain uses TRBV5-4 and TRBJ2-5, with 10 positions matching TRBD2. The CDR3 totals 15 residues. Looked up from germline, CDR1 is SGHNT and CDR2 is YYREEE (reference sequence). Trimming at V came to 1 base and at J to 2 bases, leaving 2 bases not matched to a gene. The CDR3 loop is CASSLKLAGQETQYF. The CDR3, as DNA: TGTGCCAGCAGCTTGAAACTAGCGGGACAAGAGACCCAGTACTTC.

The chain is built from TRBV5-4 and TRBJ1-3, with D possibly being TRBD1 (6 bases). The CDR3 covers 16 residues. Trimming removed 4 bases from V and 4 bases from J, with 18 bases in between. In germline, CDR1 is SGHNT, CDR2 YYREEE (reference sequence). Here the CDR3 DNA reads TGTGCCAGCAGCCCTGACAGGCCTGGGGGAGGAAACACCATATATTTT. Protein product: CASSPDRPGGGNTIYF. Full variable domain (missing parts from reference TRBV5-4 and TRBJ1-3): ETGVTQSPTHLIKTRGQQVTLRCSSQSGHNTVSWYQQALGQGPQFIFQYYREEENGRGNFPPRFSGLQFPNYSSELNVNALELDDSALYLCASSPDRPGGGNTIYFGEGSWLTVV.

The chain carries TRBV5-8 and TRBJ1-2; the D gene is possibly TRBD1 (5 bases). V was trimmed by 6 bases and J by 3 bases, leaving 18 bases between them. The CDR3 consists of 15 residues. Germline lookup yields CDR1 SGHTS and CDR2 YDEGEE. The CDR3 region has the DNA TGTGCCAGCACCCTTTCGTCTGACAGATACTATGGCTACACCTTC. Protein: CASTLSSDRYYGYTF.

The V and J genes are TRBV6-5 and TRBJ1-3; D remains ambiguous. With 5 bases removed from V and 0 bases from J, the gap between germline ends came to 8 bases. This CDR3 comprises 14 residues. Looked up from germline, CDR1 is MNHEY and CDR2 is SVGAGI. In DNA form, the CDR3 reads TGTGCCAGCAGTCCCGGCACCTCTGGAAACACCATATATTTT. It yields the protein CASSPGTSGNTIYF.

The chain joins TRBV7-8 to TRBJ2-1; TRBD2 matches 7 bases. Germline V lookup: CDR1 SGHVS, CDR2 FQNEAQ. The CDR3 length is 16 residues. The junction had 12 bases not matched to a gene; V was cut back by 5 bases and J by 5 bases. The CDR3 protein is CASSPSWREGNNEQFF. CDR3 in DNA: TGTGCCAGCAGCCCCTCTTGGAGGGAGGGAAACAATGAGCAGTTCTTC.